One and the same sample provided the 19 T cell receptor beta chains below, sequenced in a study of patients and donors after allogeneic stem cell transplantation. TCRdb ran MiXCR on the RT-PCR reads and lists one entry per CDR3 protein. Of about 200,000 distinct CDR3 sequences in the sample, 41% were seen once. Sequencing input: blood, either unsorted or a sorted T cell fraction (not recorded which). All receptors come from a human donor who was either an allogeneic HSCT recipient or a stem cell or donor lymphocyte infusion donor (not recorded which). It is not recorded whose cells these are; they may come from a transplant donor.

This chain connects TRBV27 to TRBJ2-1; D not certain. This CDR3 has 15 amino acids. Trimming took 6 bases from V and 0 from J, leaving 12 bases between them. In germline, CDR1 is MNHEY, CDR2 SMNVEV (reference sequence). Here the CDR3 reads CASSTGSSSYNEQFF. CDR3 nucleotide sequence: TGTGCCAGCAGCACCGGGTCGAGCTCCTACAATGAGCAGTTCTTC.

This clonotype was found a few times. The rearrangement uses TRBV25-1 and TRBJ2-7; no definite D call. The CDR3 has 13 residues. The germline CDR1 and CDR2 sequences are MGHDK and SYGVNS. V lost 2 bases and J 4 bases, leaving 9 bases between the germline ends. CDR3 bases: TGTGCCAGCAGTGAAGGTCTTTTTTACGAGCAGTACTTC. Its translation is CASSEGLFYEQYF.

This chain connects TRBV29-1 to TRBJ1-5; 8 bases agree with TRBD1. This CDR3 has 15 residues. V was clipped by 3 bases and J by 5 bases; unmatched bases: 9. The germline V gene has CDR1 SQVTM and CDR2 ANQGSEA. This CDR3 reads CSVDGAGTGYQPQHF. As DNA, the CDR3 is TGCAGCGTTGATGGGGCCGGGACAGGCTATCAGCCCCAGCATTTT.

The rearrangement links TRBV12-3 or TRBV12-4 to TRBJ1-1; no firm D call. V was pared by 0 bases and J by 7 bases, with 3 bases between. CDR3 length: 11 residues. As DNA, the CDR3 is TGTGCCAGCAGTTTAGCATATGAAGCTTTCTTT. It translates to CASSLAYEAFF.

This clonotype was picked up a small number of times. The chain carries TRBV6-5 and TRBJ1-1; D is unclear. The CDR3 contains 16 residues. Trimming took 2 bases from V and 2 from J, leaving 15 bases between them. From germline, CDR1 is MNHEY and CDR2 SVGAGI. CDR3 residues: CASSYLGLGVNTEAFF. CDR3 DNA sequence: TGTGCCAGCAGTTACCTCGGGTTGGGAGTCAACACTGAAGCTTTCTTT.

J is TRBJ2-5 and V is TRBV7-2; the match to TRBD2 covers 8 bases. The length of the CDR3 is 13 residues. The germline CDR1 and CDR2 sequences are SGHTA and FQGNSA. Trimming cost V 3 bases and J 5 bases; bases outside gene matches: 2. The CDR3 nucleotides read TGTGCCAGCAGCTTTAGCGGGACGGAGACCCAGTACTTC. Its protein is CASSFSGTETQYF.

This clonotype occurred a few times. The chain is built from TRBV12-3 or TRBV12-4 and TRBJ1-5; the D gene is possibly TRBD1 (6 bases). The ends were cut back, 6 bases at V and 2 bases at J, with 11 bases in the middle. This CDR3 comprises 14 residues. The CDR3: CASSPNRGNQPQHF. The CDR3 bases are TGTGCCAGCAGCCCCAACAGGGGCAATCAGCCCCAGCATTTT.

The V gene is TRBV7-6, the J gene TRBJ1-1; D perhaps matches TRBD1 (5 bases). The CDR3 is 17 amino acids. Trimming removed 1 base at V and 1 base at J, with 16 bases between. From germline, CDR1 is SGHVS and CDR2 FNYEAQ. The CDR3 sequence: CASSLGSVGTQNTEAFF. The DNA of the CDR3 is TGTGCCAGCAGCTTAGGATCAGTGGGGACCCAGAACACTGAAGCTTTCTTT.

V gene TRBV29-1 combines with J gene TRBJ2-7; D remains unclear. The V end was cut by 6 bases, the J end by 6 bases, with 15 bases between. The CDR3 sequence is 12 residues long. CDR1 and CDR2 (germline): SQVTM, ANQGSEA. The CDR3 here is CSVSSSQTEQYF. CDR3 in DNA: TGCAGCGTCAGCTCCTCGCAGACCGAGCAGTACTTC.

The V gene is TRBV7-8, the J gene TRBJ1-2; D remains unclear. The CDR3 consists of 13 residues. Germline V gene lookup returns CDR1 SGHVS and CDR2 FQNEAQ. Trimming pared 2 bases from V and 12 bases from J, leaving 16 bases between. CDR3 sequence (DNA): TGTGCCAGCAGCTTAAGTGACTTAGGGCCAGACACCTTC. It codes for CASSLSDLGPDTF.

This rearrangement joins TRBV6-5 to TRBJ2-7, with 12 bases identical to TRBD2. The CDR3 runs to 20 residues. With V trimmed by 0 bases and J by 5 bases, 17 bases remained unmatched. Germline loops: CDR1 MNHEY, CDR2 SVGAGI. CDR3: CASSYSITGLAGYPSDEQYF. The CDR3 bases are TGTGCCAGCAGTTACTCTATAACGGGACTAGCGGGTTACCCGTCCGACGAGCAGTACTTC.

The chain combines TRBV25-1 with TRBJ2-5; D gene uncertain. Looked up from germline, CDR1 is MGHDK and CDR2 is SYGVNS. The V gene lost 3 bases and the J gene lost 8 bases, with 13 bases spanning the gap. This CDR3 has 13 amino acids. In nucleotides, the CDR3 is TGTGCCAGCAGTGACTCGTCCCAAGGAACCCAGTACTTC. It translates to CASSDSSQGTQYF.

The V call is TRBV29-1, the J call TRBJ2-7; 7 nucleotides match TRBD2. This CDR3 spans 12 amino acids. The germline gives CDR1 SQVTM, CDR2 ANQGSEA. The ends lost 4 bases at V and 0 bases at J; junction bases unmatched: 0. CDR3: CSVGEGSYEQYF. In DNA, the CDR3 is TGCAGCGTTGGGGAGGGCTCCTACGAGCAGTACTTC.

The sample holds many counts of this clonotype. This chain connects TRBV7-2 to TRBJ1-4, with TRBD1 matching over 8 bases. The ends lost 1 base at V and 7 bases at J; junction bases unmatched: 5. This CDR3 contains 15 residues. Per the germline V gene, CDR1 is SGHTA and CDR2 is FQGNSA. The CDR3 protein is CASSLVQGAGEKLFF. The CDR3 bases are TGTGCCAGCAGCTTAGTCCAGGGGGCAGGTGAAAAACTGTTTTTT.

This clonotype has at least ten counts. The chain carries TRBV29-1 and TRBJ2-5, with TRBD2 matching over 8 bases. Germline CDR1 SQVTM, CDR2 ANQGSEA. This CDR3 region has 15 residues. J lost 4 bases, V lost 6 bases, and 13 bases had no gene match. The CDR3 region has the DNA TGCAGCGTGGCCCTGGGGGCGGGAGGAGGAGAGACCCAGTACTTC. Protein: CSVALGAGGGETQYF.

This clonotype was detected only a few times. CDR3 in DNA: TGTGCCAGCAGTGAACGCGGGACCTCCTACAATGAGCAGTTCTTC. It specifies CASSERGTSYNEQFF. The gene calls are TRBV2 and TRBJ2-1; D possibly corresponds to TRBD2 (6 bases). Germline V lookup: CDR1 SNHLY, CDR2 FYNNEI. Trimming took off 2 bases at V and 0 bases at J, with 8 bases between the two ends. The CDR3 has 15 residues.

This chain links TRBV20-1 with TRBJ2-1, with D possibly being TRBD1 (5 bases). CDR1 and CDR2 from the germline V gene are DFQATT and SNEGSKA (reference sequence). The germline V and J ends were trimmed by 7 bases and 0 bases, with 19 bases remaining between them. This CDR3 spans 16 amino acids. The CDR3 nucleotides read TGCAGTGGTGGGAAAGTAGACAGTTCCTCCTACAATGAGCAGTTCTTC. Translation gives CSGGKVDSSSYNEQFF.

This clonotype came up a few times. The chain carries TRBV6-2 or TRBV6-3 and TRBJ1-1; D unclear. The ends were cut back, 6 bases at V and 2 bases at J, with 16 bases in the middle. The length of the CDR3 is 15 residues. Looked up from germline, CDR1 is MNHEY and CDR2 is SVGEGT. CDR3 amino acids: CASRKLDSQNTEAFF. The CDR3 DNA follows: TGTGCCAGCAGAAAGCTGGATAGCCAAAACACTGAAGCTTTCTTT.

This clonotype has only a few counts. The genes are TRBV9 and TRBJ1-1; 12 bases line up with TRBD1. Germline-derived CDR1 and CDR2 are SGDLS and YYNGEE. V dropped 4 bases and J dropped 5; count of bases not matched to a gene: 6. The CDR3 has 15 amino acids. The CDR3 region has the DNA TGTGCCAGCAGCCCACGGGACAGGGGGCCTACTGAAGCTTTCTTT. This sequence encodes CASSPRDRGPTEAFF.